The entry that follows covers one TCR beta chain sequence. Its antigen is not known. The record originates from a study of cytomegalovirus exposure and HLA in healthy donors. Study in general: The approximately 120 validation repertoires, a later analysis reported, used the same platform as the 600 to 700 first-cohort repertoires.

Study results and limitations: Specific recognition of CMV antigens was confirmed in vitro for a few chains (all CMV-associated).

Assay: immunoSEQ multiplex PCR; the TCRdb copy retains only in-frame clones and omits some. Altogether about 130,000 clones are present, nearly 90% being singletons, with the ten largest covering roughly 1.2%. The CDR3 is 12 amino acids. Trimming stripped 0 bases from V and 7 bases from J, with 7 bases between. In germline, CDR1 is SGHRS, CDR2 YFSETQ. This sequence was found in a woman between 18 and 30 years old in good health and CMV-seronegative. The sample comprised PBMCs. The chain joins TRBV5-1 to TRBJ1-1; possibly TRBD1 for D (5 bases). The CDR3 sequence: CASSLGQLEAFF. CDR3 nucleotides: TGCGCCAGCAGCTTGGGACAGCTTGAAGCTTTCTTT.